This TCR beta chain was sequenced for a study of cytomegalovirus exposure and HLA in healthy donors. Study outcomes and limitations: An analysis that was carried out later associated 16,951 TCR beta sequences with HLA alleles at 0.05 false discovery rate. A list of 150 to 200 TCR beta chains associated with cytomegalovirus was given.

About this clone: Its antigen remains unknown.

Researchers ran the PCR with 60 Vbeta and 13 Jbeta primers. Sequencing used immunoSEQ multiplex PCR; TCRdb keeps in-frame clones, though not all of them. The sample carries around 140,000 clones, approximately 84% recorded once. V was clipped by 5 bases and J by 6 bases; unmatched bases: 6. Germline CDR1 is SEHNR and CDR2 is FQNEAQ (reference sequence). The CDR3 is made up of 14 amino acids. J is TRBJ2-1 and V is TRBV7-9, with TRBD1 matching 8 bases. This TCR derives from a man aged 25 to 40 in good health and CMV-seropositive. Material for sequencing was PBMCs. CDR3 DNA sequence: TGTGCCAGCAGCCTTTTAACAGGGGGCAATGAGCAGTTCTTC. Amino acids: CASSLLTGGNEQFF.